Listed here are 15 T cell receptor beta chains from one sample, sequenced in a study of shared clonotypes between healthy human individuals. Profiling relied on immunoSEQ multiplex PCR, and the TCRdb table lists in-frame clones only, not all of them. The sample contains 2 million to 2.5 million clones, around 93% of which appear only once. Sequenced: naive CD4+ T cells from PBMCs. Noted subset: CD45RA+ positively selected. These receptors all come from a young man in good health. Some clones in this sample may be carry-over from other donors' samples.

V gene TRBV4-1 combines with J gene TRBJ2-5; D is ambiguous. Germline V gene lookup returns CDR1 MGHRA and CDR2 YSYEKL. The CDR3 has 15 residues. V lost 0 bases and J lost 1, with 9 bases in between. The CDR3 protein is CASSQERRPQETQYF. As DNA, the CDR3 is TGCGCCAGCAGCCAAGAGAGGCGGCCCCAAGAGACCCAGTACTTC.

The rearrangement joins TRBV15 to TRBJ2-7, with D unresolved. In germline, CDR1 is LNHNV, CDR2 YYDKDF (reference sequence). The CDR3 extends over 13 amino acids. Between the trimmed V and J ends, which lost 0 bases and 6 bases, there was a span of 9 bases. This chain's CDR3 is CATSRDVWGEQYF. The CDR3 DNA reads TGTGCCACCAGCAGAGATGTGTGGGGCGAGCAGTACTTC.

The chain combines TRBV7-3 with TRBJ1-2; D is ambiguous. This CDR3 contains 11 residues. Germline CDR1 reads SGHTA; CDR2 reads FQGTGA. V was clipped by 0 bases and J by 7 bases, with 3 bases between them. CDR3 DNA: TGTGCCAGCAGCTTAACGGGTGGCTACACCTTC. Translating it yields CASSLTGGYTF.

The chain is built from TRBV7-8 and TRBJ1-1; 11 bases are shared with TRBD1. The CDR3 is made up of 16 amino acids. Germline V gives CDR1 SGHVS, CDR2 FQNEAQ. V lost 1 base, J lost 3 bases, and 4 bases stayed unmatched. The CDR3 is CASSLGDRGMHTEAFF. As DNA, the CDR3 is TGTGCCAGCAGCTTAGGGGACAGGGGGATGCACACTGAAGCTTTCTTT.

The chain couples TRBV28 to TRBJ2-3; D is unclear. The CDR3 loop spans 13 amino acids. Germline-derived CDR1 and CDR2 are MDHEN and SYDVKM. Trimming removed 7 bases from V and 1 base from J, with 9 bases in between. The CDR3 nucleotides are TGTGCCAGCATAGCCCCCGGCACAGATACGCAGTATTTT. It yields the protein CASIAPGTDTQYF.

The rearrangement links TRBV29-1 to TRBJ2-5; 8 positions match TRBD1. In germline, CDR1 is SQVTM, CDR2 ANQGSEA. After removal of 0 bases from V and 12 bases from J, the junction contained 12 bases not matched to a gene. The CDR3 is made up of 14 amino acids. This CDR3 is CSVEDRGTGWGEYF. The DNA for the CDR3 is TGCAGCGTTGAAGATCGAGGGACAGGATGGGGGGAGTACTTC.

Points on this clone: The same CDR3 arises from other DNA sequences in this sample as well. The rearrangement joins TRBV29-1 to TRBJ2-3; D gene uncertain. The CDR3 has 12 amino acids. CDR1 SQVTM and CDR2 ANQGSEA come from the germline V gene. Deletions cut 3 bases from V and 1 base from J, with 5 bases between. CDR3 bases: TGCAGCGTTGATAGAGGCACAGATACGCAGTATTTT. It specifies CSVDRGTDTQYF.

The chain is built from TRBV18 and TRBJ2-1; no clear D gene. CDR3 length: 12 amino acids. CDR1 KGHSH and CDR2 LQKENI come from the germline V gene. V lost 2 bases, J lost 7 bases, and 6 bases lay in between. The CDR3 nucleotides read TGTGCCAGCTCACCAATGGGGAATGAGCAGTTCTTC. This gives the protein CASSPMGNEQFF. The variable domain in full, with the rest retrieved from reference TRBV18 and TRBJ2-1, is NAGVMQNPRHLVRRRGQEARLRCSPMKGHSHVYWYRQLPEEGLKFMVYLQKENIIDESGMPKERFSAEFPKEGPSILRIQQVVRGDSAAYFCASSPMGNEQFFGPGTRLTVL.

V gene TRBV28 combines with J gene TRBJ1-1; TRBD1 agrees at 7 bases. The CDR3 runs 15 residues. Germline CDR1 MDHEN, CDR2 SYDVKM. V trimming: 5 bases; J trimming: 4 bases; junction bases outside the gene matches: 10. In DNA, the CDR3 is TGTGCCAGCAGTCAAAAACACAGGGGCATCACTGAAGCTTTCTTT. Protein: CASSQKHRGITEAFF. Supplemented by reference TRBV28 and TRBJ1-1, the full variable domain reads DVKVTQSSRYLVKRTGEKVFLECVQDMDHENMFWYRQDPGLGLRLIYFSYDVKMKEKGDIPEGYSVSREKKERFSLILESASTNQTSMYLCASSQKHRGITEAFFGQGTRLTVV.

This clone was found a few times. V gene TRBV19 combines with J gene TRBJ1-2, with D tentatively TRBD1 (6 bases). Germline values: CDR1 LNHDA, CDR2 SQIVND (reference sequence). V shed 4 bases and J shed 4 bases, with 7 bases lying between them. The CDR3 is made up of 12 amino acids. CDR3 residues: CASSKQGYGYTF. The CDR3 nucleotides are TGTGCCAGTAGTAAACAGGGCTATGGCTACACCTTC.

The chain joins TRBV28 to TRBJ2-7; TRBD1 agrees at 7 bases. V trimming: 3 bases; J trimming: 12 bases; junction bases outside the gene matches: 11. The germline gives CDR1 MDHEN, CDR2 SYDVKM. There are 13 residues in the CDR3. The CDR3 region has the DNA TGTGCCAGCAGTTTCCCCGACAGGGAAAAGCTGTACTTC. Amino acid sequence: CASSFPDREKLYF.

The chain recombines TRBV25-1 with TRBJ1-2; D is possibly TRBD1 (6 bases). Germline V gene lookup returns CDR1 MGHDK and CDR2 SYGVNS. Trimming stripped 4 bases from V and 2 bases from J, with 20 bases between. The CDR3 consists of 17 residues. The CDR3 reads CASSGGFSGRGNYGYTF. The CDR3 nucleotides are TGTGCCAGCAGTGGGGGGTTTAGCGGCAGGGGAAACTATGGCTACACCTTC.

The rearrangement joins TRBV11-2 to TRBJ2-7, with a tentative D call TRBD2 (6 bases). V lost 5 bases to trimming and J lost 5 bases, with 16 bases between them. Germline V gives CDR1 SGHAT, CDR2 FQNNGV. The CDR3 sequence is 14 residues long. CDR3 residues: CASSPGRGINEQYF. Written as DNA, the CDR3 is TGTGCCAGCAGCCCCGGCCGGGGGATCAACGAGCAGTACTTC. The variable domain in full, completed from reference TRBV11-2 and TRBJ2-7, reads EAGVAQSPRYKIIEKRQSVAFWCNPISGHATLYWYQQILGQGPKLLIQFQNNGVVDDSQLPKDRFSAERLKGVDSTLKIQPAKLEDSAVYLCASSPGRGINEQYFGPGTRLTVT.

The V and J genes are TRBV6-1 and TRBJ1-3, with a possible D match to TRBD1 (5 bases). Trimming cost V 4 bases and J 3 bases, with 16 bases left between them. The germline CDR1 and CDR2 sequences are MNHNS and SASEGT. CDR3 length: 16 amino acids. This chain's CDR3 is CASSAGTSVDGNTIYF. CDR3 DNA: TGTGCCAGCAGTGCCGGGACCTCCGTAGATGGAAACACCATATATTTT.

The V call is TRBV5-1, the J call TRBJ2-1; 10 bases line up with TRBD2. CDR1 is SGHRS, CDR2 YFSETQ, per germline. This CDR3 has 17 residues. Losses at the gene ends were 1 base for V and 0 bases for J; bases not matched to a gene: 4. The CDR3 loop reads CASSLLAGGLSYNEQFF. The CDR3 bases are TGCGCCAGCAGCTTGTTAGCGGGAGGACTCTCCTACAATGAGCAGTTCTTC.